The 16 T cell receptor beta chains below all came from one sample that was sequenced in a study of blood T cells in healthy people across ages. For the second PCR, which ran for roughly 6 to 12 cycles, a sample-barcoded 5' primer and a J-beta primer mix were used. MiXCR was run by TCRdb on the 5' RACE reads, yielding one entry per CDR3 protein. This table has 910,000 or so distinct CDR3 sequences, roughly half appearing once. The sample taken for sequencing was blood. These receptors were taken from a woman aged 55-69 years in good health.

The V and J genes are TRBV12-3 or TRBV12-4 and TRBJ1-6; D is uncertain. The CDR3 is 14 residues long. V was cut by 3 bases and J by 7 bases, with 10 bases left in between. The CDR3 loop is CASSFEQRNSPLHF. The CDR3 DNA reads TGTGCCAGCAGTTTTGAACAGAGAAATTCACCCCTCCACTTT.

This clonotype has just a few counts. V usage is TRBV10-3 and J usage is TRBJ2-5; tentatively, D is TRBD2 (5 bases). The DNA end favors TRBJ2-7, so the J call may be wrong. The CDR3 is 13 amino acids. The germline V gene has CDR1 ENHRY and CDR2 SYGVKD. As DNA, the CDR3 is TGTGCCATCAGTGGGCGGAGCGGCTACGAGCAGTACTTC. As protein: CAISGRSGYEQYF.

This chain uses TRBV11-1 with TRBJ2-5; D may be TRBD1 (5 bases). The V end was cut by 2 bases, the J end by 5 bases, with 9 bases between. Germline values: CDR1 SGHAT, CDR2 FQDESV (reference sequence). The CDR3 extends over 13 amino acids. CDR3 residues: CASSLRTRETQYF. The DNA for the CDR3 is TGTGCCAGCAGCTTAAGGACAAGGGAGACCCAGTACTTC.

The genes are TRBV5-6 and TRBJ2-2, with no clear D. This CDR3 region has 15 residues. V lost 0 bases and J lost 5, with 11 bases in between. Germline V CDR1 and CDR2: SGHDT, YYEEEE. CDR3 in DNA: TGTGCCAGCAGCTTGGGACCATTCGCGACCGGGGAGCTGTTTTTT. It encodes CASSLGPFATGELFF. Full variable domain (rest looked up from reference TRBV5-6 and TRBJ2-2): DAGVTQSPTHLIKTRGQQVTLRCSPKSGHDTVSWYQQALGQGPQFIFQYYEEEERQRGNFPDRFSGHQFPNYSSELNVNALLLGDSALYLCASSLGPFATGELFFGEGSRLTVL.

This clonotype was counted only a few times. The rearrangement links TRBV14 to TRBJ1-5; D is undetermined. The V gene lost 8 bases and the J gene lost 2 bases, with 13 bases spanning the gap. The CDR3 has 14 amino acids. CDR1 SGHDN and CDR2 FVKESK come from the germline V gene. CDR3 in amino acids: CASGSGRGNQPQHF. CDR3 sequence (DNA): TGTGCCAGCGGCTCGGGTAGAGGCAATCAGCCCCAGCATTTT.

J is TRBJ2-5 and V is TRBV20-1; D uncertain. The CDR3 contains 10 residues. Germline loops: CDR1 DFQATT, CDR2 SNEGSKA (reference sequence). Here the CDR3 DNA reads TGCAGCCCCAGACGTCAGACCCAGTACTTC. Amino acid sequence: CSPRRQTQYF.

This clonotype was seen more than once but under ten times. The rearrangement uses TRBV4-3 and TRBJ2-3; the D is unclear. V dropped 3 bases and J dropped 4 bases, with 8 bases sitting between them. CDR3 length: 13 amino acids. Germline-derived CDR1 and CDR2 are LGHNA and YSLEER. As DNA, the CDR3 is TGCGCCAGCAGCCACGACCGGCCAGATACGCAGTATTTT. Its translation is CASSHDRPDTQYF.

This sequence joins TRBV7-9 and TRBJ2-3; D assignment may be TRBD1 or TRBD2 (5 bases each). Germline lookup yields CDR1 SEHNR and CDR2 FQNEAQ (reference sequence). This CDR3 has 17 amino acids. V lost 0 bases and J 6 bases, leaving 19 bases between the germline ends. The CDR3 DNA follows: TGTGCCAGCAGCTTAGCAGAATCCGGGACCTGGGTGGATACGCAGTATTTT. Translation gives CASSLAESGTWVDTQYF.

CDR3 region: CASSQPGGCGYTF. In DNA, the CDR3 is TGCGCCAGCAGCCAACCAGGGGGCTGCGGCTACACCTTC. The V and J genes are TRBV4-1 and TRBJ1-2, with TRBD1 matching over 8 bases. Germline V gives CDR1 MGHRA, CDR2 YSYEKL. Trimming took 2 bases from V and 8 from J; bases not matched to a gene: 4. The CDR3 totals 13 residues.

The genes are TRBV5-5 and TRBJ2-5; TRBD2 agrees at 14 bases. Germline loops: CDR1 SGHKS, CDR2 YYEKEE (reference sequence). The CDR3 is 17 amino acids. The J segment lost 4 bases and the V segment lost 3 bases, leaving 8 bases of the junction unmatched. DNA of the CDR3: TGTGCCAGCAGCTCTGGGGGACTAGCGGGAGTATCAGAGACCCAGTACTTC. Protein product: CASSSGGLAGVSETQYF.

This chain's CDR3 is CASSVGAGRNEKLFF. In DNA form, the CDR3 reads TGTGCCAGCAGCGTAGGGGCAGGGCGGAATGAAAAACTGTTTTTT. The chain combines TRBV9 with TRBJ1-4; D perhaps matches TRBD1 (5 bases). The germline CDR1 and CDR2 sequences are SGDLS and YYNGEE. CDR3 length: 15 residues. With 0 bases removed from V and 5 bases from J, the gap between germline ends came to 11 bases.

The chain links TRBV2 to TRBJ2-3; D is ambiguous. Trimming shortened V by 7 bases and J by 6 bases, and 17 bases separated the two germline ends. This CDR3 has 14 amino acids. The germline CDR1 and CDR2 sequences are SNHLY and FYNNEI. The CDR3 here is CASNPGPVTDTQYF. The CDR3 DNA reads TGTGCCAGCAACCCGGGCCCCGTTACTGATACGCAGTATTTT. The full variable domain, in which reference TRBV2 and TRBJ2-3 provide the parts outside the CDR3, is EPEVTQTPSHQVTQMGQEVILRCVPISNHLYFYWYRQILGQKVEFLVSFYNNEISEKSEIFDDQFSVERPDGSNFTLKIRSTKLEDSAMYFCASNPGPVTDTQYFGPGTRLTVL.

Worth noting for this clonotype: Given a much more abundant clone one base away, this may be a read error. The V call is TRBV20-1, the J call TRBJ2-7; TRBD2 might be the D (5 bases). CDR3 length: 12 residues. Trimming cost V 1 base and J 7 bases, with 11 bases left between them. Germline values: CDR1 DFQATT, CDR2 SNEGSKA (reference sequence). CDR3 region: CSARGGNNEQYF. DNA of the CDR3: TGCAGTGCTAGAGGAGGGAACAATGAGCAGTACTTC.

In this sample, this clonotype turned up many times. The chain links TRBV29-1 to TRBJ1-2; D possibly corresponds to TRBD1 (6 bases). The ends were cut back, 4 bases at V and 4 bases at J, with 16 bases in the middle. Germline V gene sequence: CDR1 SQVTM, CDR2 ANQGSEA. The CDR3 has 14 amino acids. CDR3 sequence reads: CSVVGHTKSYGYTF. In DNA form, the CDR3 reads TGCAGCGTTGTGGGACACACAAAGTCCTATGGCTACACCTTC. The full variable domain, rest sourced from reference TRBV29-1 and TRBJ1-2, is SAVISQKPSRDICQRGTSLTIQCQVDSQVTMMFWYRQQPGQSLTLIATANQGSEATYESGFVIDKFPISRPNLTFSTLTVSNMSPEDSSIYLCSVVGHTKSYGYTFGSGTRLTVV.

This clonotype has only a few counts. The CDR3 loop is CASSLSRRVSYEQYF. CDR3 bases: TGCGCCAGCAGCCTAAGTAGACGGGTCTCCTACGAGCAGTACTTC. The V and J genes are TRBV4-3 and TRBJ2-7; D uncertain. The CDR3 has 15 residues. V dropped 4 bases and J dropped 0 bases, with 13 bases sitting between them. Germline lookup yields CDR1 LGHNA and CDR2 YSLEER.

The CDR3 DNA reads TGTGCCAGCAGTTACTTCCCTAGCGGGAGTTACAATGAGCAGTTCTTC. It is translated as CASSYFPSGSYNEQFF. The chain couples TRBV6-5 to TRBJ2-1; 10 bases are shared with TRBD2. The CDR3 sequence is 16 residues long. The trim removed 1 base at V and 4 bases at J, leaving 4 bases unmatched. Germline V gene data show CDR1 as MNHEY and CDR2 as SVGAGI.